This is a list of T cell receptor beta chains from one sample in a study of control samples from healthy donors and cancer patients. Method: immunoSEQ multiplex PCR; TCRdb's copy keeps in-frame clones and lacks some. This sample has approximately 150,000 clones, with almost 90% found just once. The sequenced sample consisted of blood. These receptors were taken from a man between 18 and 35 years old in good health. CDR3s include the opening cysteine and the closing phenylalanine or tryptophan. The D gene is left open where the match is weak. Size is stated for part of the rows, as once, few or many counts, or as a class when the clone is expanded.

CDR3 DNA: TGTGCCAGCAGCTTAGGACAGGCGTTTCAAGAGACCCAGTACTTC; CDR3 protein: CASSLGQAFQETQYF; J gene: TRBJ2-5; clone size: NA; D gene: TRBD1; V gene: TRBV7-3
CDR3 DNA: TGTGCCAGCAGGAAGCGGGGGGAAAAACAAGAGACCCAGTACTTC; CDR3 protein: CASRKRGEKQETQYF; J gene: TRBJ2-5; clone size: NA; D gene: TRBD2; V gene: TRBV7-9
CDR3 DNA: TGTGCCTCCGGGACACTCTATCAGCCCCAGCATTTT; CDR3 protein: CASGTLYQPQHF; J gene: TRBJ1-5; clone size: NA; D gene: NA; V gene: TRBV19
CDR3 DNA: TGTGCCAGCAGTTGGGGGGGCAGGCCCTACGAGCAGTACTTC; CDR3 protein: CASSWGGRPYEQYF; J gene: TRBJ2-7; clone size: NA; D gene: NA; V gene: TRBV7-2
CDR3 DNA: TGTGCCAGCAGTCCCGAGACAGGTTATAGCAATCAGCCCCAGCATTTT; CDR3 protein: CASSPETGYSNQPQHF; J gene: TRBJ1-5; clone size: NA; D gene: NA; V gene: TRBV28
CDR3 DNA: TGTGCCAGCAAAAAGGCGGGACAGGCAAGCAATCAGCCCCAGCATTTT; CDR3 protein: CASKKAGQASNQPQHF; J gene: TRBJ1-5; clone size: NA; D gene: TRBD1; V gene: TRBV19
CDR3 DNA: TGCGCCAGCAGCATAGGACAGGGAACCGGGGAGCTGTTTTTT; CDR3 protein: CASSIGQGTGELFF; J gene: TRBJ2-2; clone size: NA; D gene: TRBD1; V gene: TRBV5-1
CDR3 DNA: TGTGCCAGCAGTGAGGCCAGTGCAACTAACTATGGCTACACCTTC; CDR3 protein: CASSEASATNYGYTF; J gene: TRBJ1-2; clone size: NA; D gene: NA; V gene: TRBV6-1
CDR3 DNA: TGTGCCAGCAGTTCCCCCGTCGGGGGATACTATGGCTACACCTTC; CDR3 protein: CASSSPVGGYYGYTF; J gene: TRBJ1-2; clone size: NA; D gene: NA; V gene: TRBV28
CDR3 DNA: TGTGCCATCAGTGTATCAGGGGAAAGCCAGCCCCAGCATTTT; CDR3 protein: CAISVSGESQPQHF; J gene: TRBJ1-5; clone size: NA; D gene: NA; V gene: TRBV10-3
CDR3 DNA: TGTGCCAGCAGTTTATGGTCTAGCGTAGATGGCGAGCAGTACTTC; CDR3 protein: CASSLWSSVDGEQYF; J gene: TRBJ2-7; clone size: NA; D gene: NA; V gene: TRBV27
CDR3 DNA: TGTGCCAGCAGCTTGGCCTTGGTGGCAGGGACCTACGAGCAGTACTTC; CDR3 protein: CASSLALVAGTYEQYF; J gene: TRBJ2-7; clone size: NA; D gene: NA; V gene: TRBV5-4
CDR3 DNA: TGTGCCAGCAGCGTCGGGGGTCTTAATGAAAAACTGTTTTTT; CDR3 protein: CASSVGGLNEKLFF; J gene: TRBJ1-4; clone size: NA; D gene: NA; V gene: TRBV9
CDR3 DNA: TGTGCCAGCAGCTTAACGGCGCAAACTAACTATGGCTACACCTTC; CDR3 protein: CASSLTAQTNYGYTF; J gene: TRBJ1-2; clone size: NA; D gene: NA; V gene: TRBV7-2
CDR3 DNA: TGTGCCAGCAGCTTAACAGATTCACCCCTCCACTTT; CDR3 protein: CASSLTDSPLHF; J gene: TRBJ1-6; clone size: NA; D gene: NA; V gene: TRBV13
CDR3 DNA: TGTGCCAGCAGCCAGGAGGGAGAGCAGTTCTTC; CDR3 protein: CASSQEGEQFF; J gene: TRBJ2-1; clone size: NA; D gene: NA; V gene: TRBV7-3
CDR3 DNA: TGTGCCAGCAGCTTAGGGACAGGGGGCTATAATTCACCCCTCCACTTT; CDR3 protein: CASSLGTGGYNSPLHF; J gene: TRBJ1-6; clone size: few; D gene: TRBD1; V gene: TRBV7-8
CDR3 DNA: TGTGCCAGCAGCTCGCTGGGTACGGGGCCAAGCCCCTACGAGCAGTACTTC; CDR3 protein: CASSSLGTGPSPYEQYF; J gene: TRBJ2-7; clone size: NA; D gene: NA; V gene: TRBV7-9
CDR3 DNA: TGTGCCAGCAGCCCTGGGGGAAGCGCTGGGGCCAACGTCCTGACTTTC; CDR3 protein: CASSPGGSAGANVLTF; J gene: TRBJ2-6; clone size: NA; D gene: NA; V gene: TRBV9
CDR3 DNA: TGTGCCAGCGTAACTGAGGGACAGGGGTACTACGAGCAGTACTTC; CDR3 protein: CASVTEGQGYYEQYF; J gene: TRBJ2-7; clone size: NA; D gene: TRBD1; V gene: TRBV28
CDR3 DNA: TGTGCCACCAGTGCGGGACAGGCGGCAGTCCGCGAGCAGTACTTC; CDR3 protein: CATSAGQAAVREQYF; J gene: TRBJ2-7; clone size: NA; D gene: TRBD1; V gene: TRBV24-1
CDR3 DNA: TGTGCCAGCAGCCCACATGACAGGGGGTTCAATCAGCCCCAGCATTTT; CDR3 protein: CASSPHDRGFNQPQHF; J gene: TRBJ1-5; clone size: NA; D gene: TRBD1; V gene: TRBV7-9
CDR3 DNA: TGCGCCAGCAGCTTTTCAGCGGGGACTACCGGGGAGCTGTTTTTT; CDR3 protein: CASSFSAGTTGELFF; J gene: TRBJ2-2; clone size: NA; D gene: TRBD2; V gene: TRBV5-1
CDR3 DNA: TGTGCCAGCAGGGGGACCCTTTCCGGAAACACCATATATTTT; CDR3 protein: CASRGTLSGNTIYF; J gene: TRBJ1-3; clone size: NA; D gene: NA; V gene: TRBV6-5
CDR3 DNA: TGCGCCAGCAGCCAAGACGGGCGGAGAAACTATGGCTACACCTTC; CDR3 protein: CASSQDGRRNYGYTF; J gene: TRBJ1-2; clone size: NA; D gene: NA; V gene: TRBV4-3
CDR3 DNA: TGTGCCAGCAGCTTGGGACAGGGGGCGCTTGATGGCTACACCTTC; CDR3 protein: CASSLGQGALDGYTF; J gene: TRBJ1-2; clone size: NA; D gene: TRBD1; V gene: TRBV5-4
CDR3 DNA: TGCGCCAGCAGCACCGACGTTGAAGAGACCCAGTACTTC; CDR3 protein: CASSTDVEETQYF; J gene: TRBJ2-5; clone size: NA; D gene: NA; V gene: TRBV5-1
CDR3 DNA: TGTGCCAGCAGCCGGGGACAGGGGTACTCCTACGAGCAGTACTTC; CDR3 protein: CASSRGQGYSYEQYF; J gene: TRBJ2-7; clone size: NA; D gene: TRBD1; V gene: TRBV27
CDR3 DNA: TGTGCCAGCAGTGAGGGGGCCCCCTACGAGCAGTACTTC; CDR3 protein: CASSEGAPYEQYF; J gene: TRBJ2-7; clone size: NA; D gene: NA; V gene: TRBV6-1
CDR3 DNA: TGTGCCTGGAGTCCCCACCCGTATGGGATAAATTCACCCCTCCACTTT; CDR3 protein: CAWSPHPYGINSPLHF; J gene: TRBJ1-6; clone size: NA; D gene: NA; V gene: TRBV30
CDR3 DNA: TGTGCCAGCAGCTTAGCGGGAGTGTCCTCCTACGAGCAGTACTTC; CDR3 protein: CASSLAGVSSYEQYF; J gene: TRBJ2-7; clone size: NA; D gene: NA; V gene: TRBV7-2
CDR3 DNA: TGTGCCAGCAGTGAATCACTAGCGGGGGCCGATACGCAGTATTTT; CDR3 protein: CASSESLAGADTQYF; J gene: TRBJ2-3; clone size: NA; D gene: TRBD2; V gene: TRBV6-4
CDR3 DNA: TGTGCCAGCAGTTTAGGGCGGGGTCAATACTCGAACACTGAAGCTTTCTTT; CDR3 protein: CASSLGRGQYSNTEAFF; J gene: TRBJ1-1; clone size: once; D gene: NA; V gene: TRBV28
CDR3 DNA: TGTGCCACCTTGCACGATGGCTACACCTTC; CDR3 protein: CATLHDGYTF; J gene: TRBJ1-2; clone size: once; D gene: NA; V gene: TRBV27
CDR3 DNA: TGTGCTAGTGGTCCAGGGACCGGGGAGCTGTTTTTT; CDR3 protein: CASGPGTGELFF; J gene: TRBJ2-2; clone size: NA; D gene: NA; V gene: TRBV12-5
CDR3 DNA: TGTGCCAGCTCTCCACAGGGTCCCAATGACTATGGCTACACCTTC; CDR3 protein: CASSPQGPNDYGYTF; J gene: TRBJ1-2; clone size: NA; D gene: NA; V gene: TRBV18
CDR3 DNA: TGTGCCAGCAGTTTGACCCCAGGGGGTACTAATGAAAAACTGTTTTTT; CDR3 protein: CASSLTPGGTNEKLFF; J gene: TRBJ1-4; clone size: NA; D gene: TRBD1; V gene: TRBV28
CDR3 DNA: TGTGCCAGCAGCTTATCGGCGGATTCACCCCTCCACTTT; CDR3 protein: CASSLSADSPLHF; J gene: TRBJ1-6; clone size: NA; D gene: NA; V gene: TRBV7-3
CDR3 DNA: TGTGCCTGGAGTGTACGAGATACGCAGTATTTT; CDR3 protein: CAWSVRDTQYF; J gene: TRBJ2-3; clone size: NA; D gene: NA; V gene: TRBV30
CDR3 DNA: TGTGCCAGCAGCCCCGAGATTAGCTACACCTTC; CDR3 protein: CASSPEISYTF; J gene: TRBJ1-2; clone size: NA; D gene: NA; V gene: TRBV7-9
CDR3 DNA: TGTGCCAGCACCCTTTGGGGATCGGGAAGGGACACTGAAGCTTTCTTT; CDR3 protein: CASTLWGSGRDTEAFF; J gene: TRBJ1-1; clone size: NA; D gene: NA; V gene: TRBV28
CDR3 DNA: TGTGCCACCAGTGCCATTTCAGGGGGCCTCGATCCCTACAATGAGCAGTTCTTC; CDR3 protein: CATSAISGGLDPYNEQFF; J gene: TRBJ2-1; clone size: NA; D gene: TRBD1; V gene: TRBV24-1
CDR3 DNA: TGTGCCAGCAGTGGGGCGGGGGGACCGAAATACGAGCAGTACTTC; CDR3 protein: CASSGAGGPKYEQYF; J gene: TRBJ2-7; clone size: NA; D gene: TRBD2; V gene: TRBV2
CDR3 DNA: TGTGCCAGCAGCTTAAACGGCCGGAGTAGCACAGATACGCAGTATTTT; CDR3 protein: CASSLNGRSSTDTQYF; J gene: TRBJ2-3; clone size: NA; D gene: NA; V gene: TRBV7-9
CDR3 DNA: TGTGCCAGCAGTTACTCGACAGGGGTTCGGACTGAAGCTTTCTTT; CDR3 protein: CASSYSTGVRTEAFF; J gene: TRBJ1-1; clone size: NA; D gene: TRBD1; V gene: TRBV6-5
CDR3 DNA: TGTGCCAGCAGTTATTCAAGCCCCAGGGACACAGATACGCAGTATTTT; CDR3 protein: CASSYSSPRDTDTQYF; J gene: TRBJ2-3; clone size: few; D gene: NA; V gene: TRBV6-5
CDR3 DNA: TGTGCCAGCAGCTTAGTCTGGGGACACTCAGTCGAGAACACCATATATTTT; CDR3 protein: CASSLVWGHSVENTIYF; J gene: TRBJ1-3; clone size: NA; D gene: NA; V gene: TRBV7-6
CDR3 DNA: TGTGCCAGCTCACTCCGGGGGCAAGAGGCGCGGTCTAACTATGGCTACACCTTC; CDR3 protein: CASSLRGQEARSNYGYTF; J gene: TRBJ1-2; clone size: NA; D gene: NA; V gene: TRBV18
CDR3 DNA: TGTGCCACCAGTGATTCACCGGAACGCTATGGCTACACCTTC; CDR3 protein: CATSDSPERYGYTF; J gene: TRBJ1-2; clone size: NA; D gene: NA; V gene: TRBV24-1
CDR3 DNA: TGTGCCAGCAGCCAAGTCAGGGACGGACGGGCCGGGGAGCTGTTTTTT; CDR3 protein: CASSQVRDGRAGELFF; J gene: TRBJ2-2; clone size: NA; D gene: NA; V gene: TRBV4-2
CDR3 DNA: TGTGCCAGCAGCAGAGGGACAGGGGACACCGGGGAGCTGTTTTTT; CDR3 protein: CASSRGTGDTGELFF; J gene: TRBJ2-2; clone size: NA; D gene: TRBD1; V gene: TRBV7-6
CDR3 DNA: TGTGCCAGCAGCTTAGTCACTAGCGGGGGGGTCGTTGGAGATACGCAGTATTTT; CDR3 protein: CASSLVTSGGVVGDTQYF; J gene: TRBJ2-3; clone size: NA; D gene: TRBD2; V gene: TRBV7-2